This passage covers 10 T cell receptor beta chains from one sample sequenced in a study of beta chain features in type 1 diabetes. The whole isolated RNA underwent reverse transcription, so sequencing captured expressed TCRB transcripts. TCRdb's table, derived via immunoSEQ multiplex PCR, lists solely in-frame clones and lacks some. This table has around 320,000 clones, less than 15% appearing once. Specimen: central memory CD4+ T cells from blood. The receptors shown here come from a young man in good health.

This rearrangement joins TRBV19 to TRBJ2-1; 8 bases are shared with TRBD2. The CDR3 sequence is 17 residues long. The germline V gene has CDR1 LNHDA and CDR2 SQIVND (reference sequence). Trimming took 1 base from V and 0 from J; bases not matched to a gene: 5. The chain's CDR3 is CASSIGFRGGSYNEQFF. CDR3 sequence (DNA): TGTGCCAGTAGTATAGGGTTTCGGGGGGGCTCCTACAATGAGCAGTTCTTC.

The sample holds a few counts of this clone. J is TRBJ2-2 and V is TRBV7-2, with D possibly TRBD1 on 5 matching bases. Trimming took off 6 bases at V and 2 bases at J, with 13 bases between the two ends. CDR1 is SGHTA and CDR2 is FQGNSA in the germline V gene. The CDR3 is made up of 15 amino acids. In DNA form, the CDR3 reads TGTGCCAGCAGACAGGCCGGGTCCAACACCGGGGAGCTGTTTTTT. It is translated as CASRQAGSNTGELFF.

Details on this clone: Different DNA sequences within this sample yield the same CDR3. This chain joins TRBV4-3 and TRBJ1-2; D is unclear. Germline V gene lookup returns CDR1 LGHNA and CDR2 YSLEER. V shed 5 bases and J shed 5 bases, with 6 bases lying between them. The CDR3 loop spans 11 amino acids. The CDR3 DNA sequence: TGCGCCAGCAGCGGACGATATGGCTACACCTTC. Protein sequence: CASSGRYGYTF.

This clone was found a few times. The CDR3 DNA is TGCAGCGTTGGGGGACAGGCCTATGGCTACACCTTC. Translating it yields CSVGGQAYGYTF. The V call is TRBV29-1, the J call TRBJ1-2, with TRBD1 identical over 8 bases. The V and J ends lost 4 bases and 4 bases, in that order; junction bases with no gene match: 2. This CDR3 comprises 12 residues. Germline assignment: CDR1 SQVTM and CDR2 ANQGSEA.

A remark on this clone: Within the sample, other DNA sequences also encode this same CDR3. The CDR3 here is CASSLGRGTDTQYF. As DNA, the CDR3 is TGTGCCAGCAGCTTAGGCAGGGGCACAGATACGCAGTATTTT. V is TRBV11-2 and J is TRBJ2-3; a weak D match, TRBD1 (5 bases). Per the germline V gene, CDR1 is SGHAT and CDR2 is FQNNGV. V lost 1 base, J lost 1 base, and 6 bases lay in between. This CDR3 has 14 amino acids.

Only a few counts were recorded for this clone. The chain recombines TRBV7-3 with TRBJ2-1; 8 bases map to TRBD1. V was clipped by 9 bases and J by 6 bases; unmatched bases: 10. Germline CDR1 is SGHTA and CDR2 is FQGTGA. The CDR3 consists of 14 residues. This chain's CDR3 is CARSQGQDANEQFF. In DNA, the CDR3 is TGTGCCAGGTCGCAGGGACAGGATGCCAATGAGCAGTTCTTC.

This clone has more than one count but fewer than ten. The chain uses TRBV7-8 and TRBJ1-5; 9 bases map to TRBD1. Losses at the gene ends were 3 bases for V and 5 bases for J; bases not matched to a gene: 2. The CDR3 is 14 amino acids. Germline loops: CDR1 SGHVS, CDR2 FQNEAQ. Here the CDR3 DNA reads TGTGCCAGCAGCTTGACAGGGGGGCATCAGCCCCAGCATTTT. Translation gives CASSLTGGHQPQHF.

This clone was found a few times. The rearrangement links TRBV6-6 to TRBJ2-7; 8 bases are a match to TRBD2. V lost 10 bases and J lost 3; bases outside the gene matches: 11. The CDR3 runs 14 residues. The germline gives CDR1 MNHNY, CDR2 SVGAGI (reference sequence). The CDR3 reads CATKKGLGSYEQYV. The CDR3 region has the DNA TGTGCCACCAAAAAGGGACTAGGTAGCTACGAGCAGTACGTC.

This chain joins TRBV4-1 and TRBJ2-3, with D possibly matching TRBD1 (5 bases). Germline CDR1 reads MGHRA; CDR2 reads YSYEKL. The CDR3 runs to 13 residues. Trimming pared 4 bases from V and 5 bases from J, leaving 10 bases between. The CDR3 DNA follows: TGCGCCAGCAGCCCAGGGCCCCTAGATACGCAGTATTTT. It yields the protein CASSPGPLDTQYF.

This clone was counted only a few times. One end of the junction varies from germline; a read error may be responsible. The J gene is TRBJ1-5, the V gene TRBV19; D remains ambiguous. The CDR3 consists of 11 residues. Looked up from germline, CDR1 is LNHDA and CDR2 is SQIVND (reference sequence). CDR3: CASSSPEKSNF. For the CDR3, the DNA is TGTGCCAGTAGTAGCCCGGAGAAATCGAATTTT.